This entry concerns a single TCR beta chain. What it recognizes is unknown. The data were taken from a study of blood T cells in healthy people across ages. J lost 2 bases, V lost 6 bases, and 9 bases had no gene match. The germline V gene encodes CDR1 KGHSH and CDR2 LQKENI. The CDR3 is 15 amino acids. Study findings and constraints: TCR beta diversity, measured per million T cells, fell in a roughly linear way with age.

A J-beta primer mix and a sample-barcoded 5' primer were used in a second PCR of roughly 6 to 11 cycles. TCRdb itself ran the 5' RACE reads through MiXCR, one entry per CDR3 protein. The data show 800,000 to 950,000 distinct CDR3 sequences, 25% to 30% seen once. Donors ranged from about 6 to 90 years old and were healthy Caucasians in Russia. The same data also contributed to another study, on T cells of mothers and their children. Per that paper: The donors comprised more than 5 children and their three healthy Caucasian mothers.

This receptor was obtained from a woman in her 40s in good health. This sequence joins TRBV18 and TRBJ2-7; the match to TRBD1 covers 8 bases. Sequenced sample: blood. Here the CDR3 reads CASSFSRQGTYEQYF. In DNA, the CDR3 is TGTGCCAGCTCTTTTTCGAGACAGGGGACCTACGAGCAGTACTTC.